Presented here are 3 T cell receptor beta chains from one specimen sequenced in a study of cytomegalovirus exposure and HLA in healthy donors. It was with 60 Vbeta and 13 Jbeta primers that the PCR ran. Some clones are missing from TCRdb's copy, which holds only in-frame ones; the method was immunoSEQ multiplex PCR. Of about 99,000 clones listed, roughly three quarters are singletons. The sample comprised PBMCs. The receptors were gathered from a man aged 50-60 years in good health and CMV-seropositive.

V and J are TRBV13 and TRBJ2-1; 8 bases agree with TRBD2. The germline CDR1 and CDR2 sequences are PRHDT and FYEKMQ (reference sequence). Losses at the gene ends were 5 bases for V and 6 bases for J; bases not matched to a gene: 9. The CDR3 is 15 amino acids. The CDR3: CASSQPGLGSNEQFF. In nucleotides, the CDR3 is TGTGCCAGCAGCCAACCGGGACTAGGAAGCAATGAGCAGTTCTTC.

This sequence joins TRBV29-1 and TRBJ1-1; 9 bases are shared with TRBD1. The ends lost 4 bases at V and 5 bases at J; junction bases unmatched: 8. This CDR3 has 14 amino acids. The germline CDR1 and CDR2 sequences are SQVTM and ANQGSEA. This CDR3 is CSVGDRGMGTEAFF. DNA for the CDR3: TGCAGCGTTGGTGACAGGGGGATGGGGACTGAAGCTTTCTTT.

V gene TRBV5-4 combines with J gene TRBJ2-7, with D possibly being TRBD2 (5 bases). The germline V and J ends were trimmed by 4 bases and 3 bases, with 11 bases remaining between them. The CDR3 totals 13 residues. Germline CDR1 SGHNT, CDR2 YYREEE (reference sequence). The CDR3 DNA follows: TGTGCCAGCAGCCCCCGAGGGCTCTACGAGCAGTACTTC. Its translation: CASSPRGLYEQYF.